The rows below give T cell receptor beta chains drawn from one sample of a study of technical replicates of blood from a handful of donors. The repertoire was sequenced with immunoSEQ multiplex PCR; TCRdb's copy has only in-frame clones and lacks some. The sample shows approximately 73,000 clones, about nine tenths of them seen only once. The sample consisted of T cells isolated from PBMCs. All receptors derive from a human donor in good health. CDR3s include the opening cysteine and the closing phenylalanine or tryptophan. Fields, in order: V gene, D gene, J gene, CDR3 length, clone size, CDR3 DNA, CDR3 protein. The D gene is left open where the match is weak. Clone size is stated in some rows and not others, as once, few, many or a class when expanded.

V gene: TRBV29-1
D gene: TRBD2
J gene: TRBJ2-7
CDR3 length: 13
clone size: .
CDR3 DNA: TGCAGCGTTGCCGGGAGGGCGGGGAACGAGCAGTACTTC
CDR3 protein: CSVAGRAGNEQYF

V gene: TRBV27
D gene: TRBD2
J gene: TRBJ2-7
CDR3 length: 14
clone size: .
CDR3 DNA: TGTGCCAGCAGTTACGGGGGACTAGCCTACGAGCAGTACTTC
CDR3 protein: CASSYGGLAYEQYF

V gene: TRBV29-1
D gene: .
J gene: TRBJ1-1
CDR3 length: 11
clone size: .
CDR3 DNA: TGCAGCTCTGGGGGGGAGACTGAAGCTTTCTTT
CDR3 protein: CSSGGETEAFF

V gene: TRBV6-5
D gene: .
J gene: TRBJ1-1
CDR3 length: 11
clone size: .
CDR3 DNA: TGTGCCAGCAGGAGCTACACTGAAGCTTTCTTT
CDR3 protein: CASRSYTEAFF

V gene: TRBV27
D gene: TRBD1
J gene: TRBJ1-4
CDR3 length: 16
clone size: once
CDR3 DNA: TGTGCCAGCAGGATCGCGATCGGGACAGGGCGTGAAAAACTGTTTTTT
CDR3 protein: CASRIAIGTGREKLFF

V gene: TRBV4-1
D gene: .
J gene: TRBJ1-5
CDR3 length: 15
clone size: .
CDR3 DNA: TGCGCCAGCAGCCAAGAGGGTCAGACGGGTCAGCCCCAGCATTTT
CDR3 protein: CASSQEGQTGQPQHF

V gene: TRBV5-1
D gene: .
J gene: TRBJ2-2
CDR3 length: 14
clone size: .
CDR3 DNA: TGCGCCAGCAGCTTATCCGCACTGGCCGGGGAGCTGTTTTTT
CDR3 protein: CASSLSALAGELFF

V gene: TRBV2
D gene: .
J gene: TRBJ2-1
CDR3 length: 11
clone size: .
CDR3 DNA: TGTGCCAGCAGGAGAGTCATTGAGCAGTTCTTC
CDR3 protein: CASRRVIEQFF

V gene: TRBV5-1
D gene: TRBD2
J gene: TRBJ2-7
CDR3 length: 18
clone size: once
CDR3 DNA: TGCGCCAGCAGCTTGGGGGCGTTAGCGGGACTCCTCACCCACGAGCAGTACTTC
CDR3 protein: CASSLGALAGLLTHEQYF

V gene: TRBV7-2
D gene: .
J gene: TRBJ1-3
CDR3 length: 15
clone size: .
CDR3 DNA: TGTGCCAGCAGCGCGGACGGGAGCTCTGGAAACACCATATATTTT
CDR3 protein: CASSADGSSGNTIYF

V gene: TRBV9
D gene: TRBD2
J gene: TRBJ2-7
CDR3 length: 17
clone size: .
CDR3 DNA: TGTGCCAGCAGCCCCCTAGTCCGGCCTAGCGGGCTTTTGGAGCAGTACTTC
CDR3 protein: CASSPLVRPSGLLEQYF

V gene: TRBV28
D gene: .
J gene: TRBJ1-5
CDR3 length: 14
clone size: .
CDR3 DNA: TGTGCCAGCAGTTCGCAGACAGGAGATCAGCCCCAGCATTTT
CDR3 protein: CASSSQTGDQPQHF

V gene: TRBV6-1
D gene: TRBD2
J gene: TRBJ2-7
CDR3 length: 16
clone size: once
CDR3 DNA: TGTGCCAGCAGTGTTCCGGGGGGGGACGGATTCTACGAGCAGTACTTC
CDR3 protein: CASSVPGGDGFYEQYF

V gene: TRBV7-2
D gene: TRBD1
J gene: TRBJ2-3
CDR3 length: 13
clone size: .
CDR3 DNA: TGTGCCAGCAGCCTTCGACAGGGAAATACGCAGTATTTT
CDR3 protein: CASSLRQGNTQYF

V gene: TRBV28
D gene: TRBD1
J gene: TRBJ1-4
CDR3 length: 17
clone size: .
CDR3 DNA: TGTGCCAGCAGTTTATCCTACAGGGGAAGTTATGATGAAAAACTGTTTTTT
CDR3 protein: CASSLSYRGSYDEKLFF

V gene: TRBV25-1
D gene: .
J gene: TRBJ1-1
CDR3 length: 15
clone size: .
CDR3 DNA: TGTGCCAGCAGTGAATTTCCAGGGAAGAACACTGAAGCTTTCTTT
CDR3 protein: CASSEFPGKNTEAFF

V gene: TRBV4-1
D gene: .
J gene: TRBJ2-7
CDR3 length: 14
clone size: .
CDR3 DNA: TGCGCCAGCAGCCCGGCTCGGGCCAACAGGGAGCAGTACTTC
CDR3 protein: CASSPARANREQYF

V gene: TRBV4-3
D gene: TRBD2
J gene: TRBJ2-1
CDR3 length: 17
clone size: .
CDR3 DNA: TGCGCCAGCAGTCCAAGGGATGGACTAGCTCTCTACAATGAGCAGTTCTTC
CDR3 protein: CASSPRDGLALYNEQFF

V gene: TRBV5-4
D gene: TRBD1
J gene: TRBJ1-2
CDR3 length: 14
clone size: .
CDR3 DNA: TGTGCCAGCAGCCAAGACAGGGTAGGCTATGGCTACACCTTC
CDR3 protein: CASSQDRVGYGYTF

V gene: TRBV6-5
D gene: TRBD2
J gene: TRBJ2-7
CDR3 length: 16
clone size: .
CDR3 DNA: TGTGCCAGCAGTTACTCCAAGGGGACTAGGGCCTACGAGCAGTACTTC
CDR3 protein: CASSYSKGTRAYEQYF

V gene: TRBV6-4
D gene: .
J gene: TRBJ2-1
CDR3 length: 16
clone size: .
CDR3 DNA: TGTGCCAGCAGTAAAACGGCCTATGCTAGCTACAATGAGCAGTTCTTC
CDR3 protein: CASSKTAYASYNEQFF

V gene: TRBV11-3
D gene: .
J gene: TRBJ2-2
CDR3 length: 14
clone size: .
CDR3 DNA: TGTGCCAGCAGCTTCCAGGGGAACACCGGGGAGCTGTTTTTT
CDR3 protein: CASSFQGNTGELFF

V gene: TRBV6-5
D gene: .
J gene: TRBJ1-4
CDR3 length: 13
clone size: .
CDR3 DNA: TGTGCCAGCAGCCTGGGGGGGTATGAAAAACTGTTTTTT
CDR3 protein: CASSLGGYEKLFF

V gene: TRBV6-5
D gene: .
J gene: TRBJ1-2
CDR3 length: 14
clone size: few
CDR3 DNA: TGTGCCAGCAGTTACTCCGCAGGGAGGGACGGCTACACCTTC
CDR3 protein: CASSYSAGRDGYTF

V gene: TRBV6-6
D gene: .
J gene: TRBJ2-1
CDR3 length: 15
clone size: .
CDR3 DNA: TGTGCCAGCAGGAGGACAGTTAGCTCCTACAATGAGCAGTTCTTC
CDR3 protein: CASRRTVSSYNEQFF

V gene: TRBV11-3
D gene: .
J gene: TRBJ2-2
CDR3 length: 17
clone size: .
CDR3 DNA: TGTGCCAGCAGCCAGTGGCCCCTCTCATCGAACACCGGGGAGCTGTTTTTT
CDR3 protein: CASSQWPLSSNTGELFF

V gene: TRBV28
D gene: TRBD2
J gene: TRBJ2-1
CDR3 length: 15
clone size: .
CDR3 DNA: TGTGCCAGCAGTCCAGGGACTAGCGGGTACAATGAGCAGTTCTTC
CDR3 protein: CASSPGTSGYNEQFF

V gene: TRBV27
D gene: .
J gene: TRBJ1-5
CDR3 length: 15
clone size: .
CDR3 DNA: TGTGCCAGCAGGTCCCTCGGGACACCTAATCAGCCCCAGCATTTT
CDR3 protein: CASRSLGTPNQPQHF

V gene: TRBV6-5
D gene: TRBD1
J gene: TRBJ2-5
CDR3 length: 14
clone size: .
CDR3 DNA: TGTGCCAGCAGTTCTTACAGGGGAAGGGAGACCCAGTACTTC
CDR3 protein: CASSSYRGRETQYF

V gene: TRBV2
D gene: .
J gene: TRBJ2-6
CDR3 length: 16
clone size: .
CDR3 DNA: TGTGCCAGCAGTGAGACCTTACTACCTGGGGCCAACGTCCTGACTTTC
CDR3 protein: CASSETLLPGANVLTF

V gene: TRBV7-3
D gene: .
J gene: TRBJ1-1
CDR3 length: 13
clone size: .
CDR3 DNA: TGTGCCAGCAGCGACTACCAGAACACTGAAGCTTTCTTT
CDR3 protein: CASSDYQNTEAFF

V gene: TRBV18
D gene: .
J gene: TRBJ2-7
CDR3 length: 15
clone size: .
CDR3 DNA: TGTGCCAGCTCACCAAATACAGCCCAAGGCTACGAGCAGTACTTC
CDR3 protein: CASSPNTAQGYEQYF

V gene: TRBV30
D gene: .
J gene: TRBJ1-5
CDR3 length: 14
clone size: .
CDR3 DNA: TGTGCCTGGAGTGTGGGCAGGGCGGAAGGGCCCCAGCATTTT
CDR3 protein: CAWSVGRAEGPQHF

V gene: TRBV7-8
D gene: .
J gene: TRBJ2-1
CDR3 length: 14
clone size: .
CDR3 DNA: TGTGCCAGCAGCTTAGGAGGGGGTGGCAATGAGCAGTTCTTC
CDR3 protein: CASSLGGGGNEQFF

V gene: TRBV10-3
D gene: TRBD2
J gene: TRBJ2-7
CDR3 length: 17
clone size: .
CDR3 DNA: TGTGCCATCAGTGATCTGGCTAGCGGGAGGGCCTCGGGCGAGCAGTACTTC
CDR3 protein: CAISDLASGRASGEQYF

V gene: TRBV27
D gene: TRBD1
J gene: TRBJ2-7
CDR3 length: 13
clone size: .
CDR3 DNA: TGTGCCAGCAGTTGGGACAGGGGTAACGAGCAGTACTTC
CDR3 protein: CASSWDRGNEQYF

V gene: TRBV9
D gene: TRBD2
J gene: TRBJ2-3
CDR3 length: 16
clone size: .
CDR3 DNA: TGTGCCAGCAGCCCTCGGACTAGCGGGAGGACAGATACGCAGTATTTT
CDR3 protein: CASSPRTSGRTDTQYF

V gene: TRBV29-1
D gene: TRBD2
J gene: TRBJ2-7
CDR3 length: 16
clone size: .
CDR3 DNA: TGCAGCGTTGAAGATAGGTACGGGACTATCTCCTACGAGCAGTACTTC
CDR3 protein: CSVEDRYGTISYEQYF

V gene: TRBV28
D gene: .
J gene: TRBJ1-5
CDR3 length: 16
clone size: .
CDR3 DNA: TGTGCCAGCAGTTGGGGGCGGGGGAGGGGCAATCAGCCCCAGCATTTT
CDR3 protein: CASSWGRGRGNQPQHF

V gene: TRBV6-5
D gene: .
J gene: TRBJ1-5
CDR3 length: 14
clone size: .
CDR3 DNA: TGTGCCAGCAGACTACAGGGTATCAATCAGCCCCAGCATTTT
CDR3 protein: CASRLQGINQPQHF

V gene: TRBV7-3
D gene: .
J gene: TRBJ2-1
CDR3 length: 13
clone size: .
CDR3 DNA: TGTGCCAGCAGCTTTGGACTCGAGGGTGAGCAGTTCTTC
CDR3 protein: CASSFGLEGEQFF

V gene: TRBV29-1
D gene: TRBD1
J gene: TRBJ2-1
CDR3 length: 14
clone size: .
CDR3 DNA: TGCAGCGTTTTTCCGGGACAGGGAATGAATGAGCAGTTCTTC
CDR3 protein: CSVFPGQGMNEQFF